This T cell receptor beta chain emerged from a study of control samples from healthy donors and cancer patients (TCRdb year 2020). Receptor amplification or capture employed the immunoSEQ multiplex PCR assay. The table was pulled from immuneACCESS by TCRdb, which kept in-frame rearrangements only. Such tables lose some clones; where checked, under half of the loss comes from unresolved V genes, and the rest has no known cause. The sample table contains more than 20,000 clones; only one count was recorded for roughly 90% of them. Over 10% of the sample is held by the ten biggest clonotypes. About this clone: The antigen it recognizes is unknown. No base quality information exists; no much larger clone differs at one position.

The germline V gene encodes CDR1 LGHDT and CDR2 YNNKEL (reference sequence). Ends trimmed: V by 1 base, J by 0 bases; bases unmatched to a gene: 10. Taken from cysteine to phenylalanine, the CDR3 has 18 residues. Only CDR3 DNA is held: 54 bases, read in frame from base 1. The chain joins TRBV3-1 (or the pseudogene TRBV3-2) to TRBJ2-7, and 9 junction bases match TRBD1. Sequenced input: PBMCs. The sequence was obtained from a man aged 45 to 65 with lung cancer. The DNA is TGTGCCAGCAGCCAAGGATCACCCGGGACAGGGCGCTCCTACGAGCAGTACTTC. Its protein reads: CASSQGSPGTGRSYEQYF.